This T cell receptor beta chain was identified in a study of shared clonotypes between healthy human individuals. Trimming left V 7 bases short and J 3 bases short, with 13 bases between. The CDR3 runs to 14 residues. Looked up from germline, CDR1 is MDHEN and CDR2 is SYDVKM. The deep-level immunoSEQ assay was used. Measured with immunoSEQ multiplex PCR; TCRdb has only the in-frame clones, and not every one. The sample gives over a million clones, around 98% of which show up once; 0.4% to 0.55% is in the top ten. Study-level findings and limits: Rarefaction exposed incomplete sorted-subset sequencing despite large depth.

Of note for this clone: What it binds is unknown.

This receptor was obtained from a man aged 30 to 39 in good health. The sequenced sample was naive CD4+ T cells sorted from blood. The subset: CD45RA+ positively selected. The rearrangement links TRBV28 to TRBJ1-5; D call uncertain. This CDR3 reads CASNYGQFNQPQHF. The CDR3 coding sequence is TGTGCCAGCAATTACGGGCAGTTCAATCAGCCCCAGCATTTT.